Below are 12 T cell receptor beta chains sequenced from a single sample in a study of shared clonotypes between healthy human individuals. Sequencing used immunoSEQ multiplex PCR; TCRdb keeps in-frame clones, though not all of them. Of roughly 2.6 million clones in the sample, approximately 90% are singletons; the top ten hold more than 0.12%. The specimen sequenced was naive CD4+ T cells sorted from blood. Subset noted: CD45RA+ positively selected. The source of these receptors is a man aged 18-30 years in good health.

V gene TRBV5-8 combines with J gene TRBJ1-1, with 8 bases aligning to TRBD1. Trimming cost V 4 bases and J 5 bases; bases outside gene matches: 13. Germline V CDR1 and CDR2: SGHTS, YDEGEE. The CDR3 length is 16 residues. CDR3 residues: CASSKRGQVGGTEAFF. The CDR3 nucleotides read TGTGCCAGCAGCAAGAGGGGACAGGTGGGGGGAACTGAAGCTTTCTTT.

This chain uses TRBV6-5 with TRBJ2-7; 9 positions match TRBD2. CDR1 is MNHEY, CDR2 SVGAGI, per germline. V lost 2 bases, J lost 2 bases, and 7 bases stayed unmatched. The CDR3 consists of 16 residues. The CDR3 loop is CASSYLPAGGTYEQYF. CDR3 DNA sequence: TGTGCCAGCAGTTACCTGCCAGCGGGGGGTACCTACGAGCAGTACTTC.

Concerning this clone: The same CDR3 also results from other DNA sequences found in this sample. V usage is TRBV2 and J usage is TRBJ1-1; 8 bases match TRBD1. Germline CDR1 is SNHLY and CDR2 is FYNNEI. The CDR3 covers 13 residues. The V gene end was trimmed by 4 bases and the J gene end by 4 bases; junction bases not matched to a gene: 2. CDR3 residues: CASSADRVTEAFF. The CDR3 DNA is TGTGCCAGCAGTGCGGACAGGGTCACTGAAGCTTTCTTT.

The chain uses TRBV5-1 and TRBJ1-4; possible D gene TRBD1, 5 bases. In germline, CDR1 is SGHRS, CDR2 YFSETQ. Trimming left V 4 bases short and J 4 bases short, with 11 bases between. CDR3 size: 14 residues. The CDR3 reads CASSPRGINEKLFF. The CDR3, as DNA: TGCGCCAGCAGCCCGAGGGGAATTAATGAAAAACTGTTTTTT.

The V gene is TRBV7-9, the J gene TRBJ2-1, with a weak D call TRBD1 (5 bases). The CDR3 length is 15 residues. CDR1 is SEHNR and CDR2 is FQNEAQ in the germline V gene (reference sequence). V shed 10 bases and J shed 2 bases, with 18 bases lying between them. The CDR3 DNA reads as TGTGCCACCCGTATGGGGCACTCTGCCTACAATGAGCAGTTCTTC. Translated: CATRMGHSAYNEQFF.

As regards this clone: This same CDR3 is encoded by further DNA sequences in the sample. The chain combines TRBV9 with TRBJ1-5, with 7 bases fitting TRBD1. This CDR3 is 15 amino acids long. The junction had 2 bases not matched to a gene; V was cut back by 2 bases and J by 0 bases. Germline CDR1 is SGDLS and CDR2 is YYNGEE. The CDR3 sequence is CASSVGQDSNQPQHF. The CDR3 DNA sequence: TGTGCCAGCAGCGTTGGACAGGATAGCAATCAGCCCCAGCATTTT.

The genes are TRBV19 and TRBJ2-7; a possible D gene is TRBD1 (6 bases). Germline V CDR1 and CDR2: LNHDA, SQIVND (reference sequence). The CDR3 totals 16 residues. Trimming stripped 3 bases from V and 0 bases from J, with 15 bases between. The CDR3 reads CASSIGGRGYSYEQYF. The CDR3 coding sequence is TGTGCCAGTAGTATTGGTGGCAGGGGTTACTCCTACGAGCAGTACTTC.

As to this clone: Other DNA sequences in the same sample also yield this CDR3. V gene TRBV5-1 combines with J gene TRBJ1-2; D gene uncertain. The CDR3 loop spans 13 amino acids. Germline CDR1 and CDR2: SGHRS and YFSETQ. The V end lost 1 base, the J end lost 3 bases, and 7 bases lay between the germline ends. CDR3 amino acids: CASSLTADYGYTF. The CDR3 DNA reads TGCGCCAGCAGCTTGACAGCGGACTATGGCTACACCTTC. Full variable domain (outside the CDR3, taken from reference TRBV5-1 and TRBJ1-2): KAGVTQTPRYLIKTRGQQVTLSCSPISGHRSVSWYQQTPGQGLQFLFEYFSETQRNKGNFPGRFSGRQFSNSRSEMNVSTLELGDSALYLCASSLTADYGYTFGSGTRLTVV.

The chain combines TRBV6-5 with TRBJ1-1; no definite D call. There are 11 residues in the CDR3. In germline, CDR1 is MNHEY, CDR2 SVGAGI. V lost 5 bases to trimming and J lost 8 bases, with 9 bases between them. The chain's CDR3 is CASSDRAEAFF. The CDR3 bases are TGTGCCAGCAGTGATCGGGCGGAAGCTTTCTTT.

CDR3 coding DNA: TGCGCCAGCAGAACCCTATCCCACGCTGGCAGGGTAAGGAACGAGCAGTACTTC. Translation gives CASRTLSHAGRVRNEQYF. The chain carries TRBV4-1 and TRBJ2-7; maybe TRBD1 (5 bases). Germline CDR1 is MGHRA and CDR2 is YSYEKL. Trimming removed 6 bases from V and 5 bases from J, with 29 bases in between. The CDR3 is 18 amino acids.

In its sample, this clone was seen once. This chain connects TRBV5-5 to TRBJ2-1; the match to TRBD1 covers 8 bases. The CDR3 loop spans 18 amino acids. Trimming took 5 bases from V and 2 from J; bases not matched to a gene: 15. CDR1 is SGHKS and CDR2 is YYEKEE in the germline V gene (reference sequence). In DNA, the CDR3 is TGTGCCAGCAGTAAGGGGACAGGTCCCCGACGCCCCTACAATGAGCAGTTCTTC. As protein: CASSKGTGPRRPYNEQFF.

This chain uses TRBV19 with TRBJ2-1; D not certain. The V gene's germline CDR1 is LNHDA and CDR2 SQIVND (reference sequence). The CDR3 is 15 residues long. V gave up 6 bases and J gave up 3 bases, with 15 bases separating them. The CDR3 protein is CASRDAMGYYNEQFF. CDR3 nucleotide sequence: TGTGCCAGTAGGGACGCGATGGGATACTACAATGAGCAGTTCTTC.